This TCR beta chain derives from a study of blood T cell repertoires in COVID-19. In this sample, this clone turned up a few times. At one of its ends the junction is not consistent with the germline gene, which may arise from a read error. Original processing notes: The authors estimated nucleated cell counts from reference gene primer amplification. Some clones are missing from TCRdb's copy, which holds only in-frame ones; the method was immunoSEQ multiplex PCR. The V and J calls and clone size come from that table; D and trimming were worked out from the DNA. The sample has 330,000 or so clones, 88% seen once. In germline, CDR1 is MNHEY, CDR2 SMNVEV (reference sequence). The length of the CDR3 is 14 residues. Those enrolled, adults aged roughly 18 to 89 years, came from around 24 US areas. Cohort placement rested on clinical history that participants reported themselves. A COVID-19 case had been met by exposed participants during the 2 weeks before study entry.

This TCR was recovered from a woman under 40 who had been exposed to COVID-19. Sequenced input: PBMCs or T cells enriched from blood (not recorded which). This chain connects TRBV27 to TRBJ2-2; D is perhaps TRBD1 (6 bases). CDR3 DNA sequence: TGTGCCAGCAGCTTATCGGGGACATCTGGGGAGCTGTTTTTT. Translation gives CASSLSGTSGELFF.